The 14 T cell receptor beta chains below were found in one sample sequenced in a study of vaccination effects on CD4 cells after COVID-19 (dated by TCRdb to the early 2020s). In the ViraFEST assay, PBMC were stimulated with viral peptide pools, and TCR sequencing was then used to find antigen-specific CD4+ T cell clonotypes based on their expansion. After approximately eleven days of culture, CD4+ T cells were isolated with the EasySep CD4+ T cell isolation kit. Their antigen targets remain unknown. Library preparation employed the immunoSEQ multiplex PCR assay. TCRdb took over this immuneACCESS table, retaining in-frame rearrangements with V and J assigned. Such tables are incomplete; in checked studies, under half of the missing clones stem from an unresolved V gene, and the remainder is unexplained. This sample holds 25,000 to 35,000 clones; around 70% were observed only once. 25% to 30% of the sample goes to the ten largest clones.

The starting material was CD4+ T cells from PBMCs cultured with HCoV-229E spike peptides, obtained before COVID-19 vaccination. What this sample's cell subset or site label stands for: HCoV-229E spike overlapping peptide pool stimulation. The receptor source for this set is a human donor who received a COVID-19 vaccine.

The J gene is TRBJ1-1, the V gene TRBV15, with TRBD1 matching over 9 bases. V was pared by 0 bases and J by 12 bases, with 5 bases of the junction left unmatched. CDR1 and CDR2 from the germline V gene are LNHNV and YYDKDF (reference sequence). This CDR3 has 13 residues. The DNA for the CDR3 is TGTGCCACCAGCAGAGAATGGGACAGGGTGTCTTTCTTT. Translation gives CATSREWDRVSFF.

This chain uses TRBV2 with TRBJ1-6; D is undetermined. The CDR3 runs to 15 residues. The V end lost 5 bases, the J end lost 7 bases, and 15 bases lay between the germline ends. The germline V gene encodes CDR1 SNHLY and CDR2 FYNNEI. CDR3 bases: TGTGCCAGCAGTCGTGAAGGACGGATGAATTCACCCCTCCACTTT. It encodes CASSREGRMNSPLHF.

This clone was seen more than once but under ten times. The chain has TRBV28 and TRBJ1-3; D not certain. CDR1 and CDR2 from the germline V gene are MDHEN and SYDVKM. V was clipped by 5 bases and J by 0 bases, with 11 bases between them. The CDR3 length is 15 residues. This chain's CDR3 is CASSHGGLSGNTIYF. CDR3 DNA: TGTGCCAGCAGTCACGGAGGCCTCTCTGGAAACACCATATATTTT.

The chain has TRBV9 and TRBJ2-3, with 9 bases aligning to TRBD2. V lost 2 bases, J lost 2 bases, and 3 bases stayed unmatched. The germline CDR1 and CDR2 sequences are SGDLS and YYNGEE. The CDR3 spans 15 residues. The CDR3 spells CASSVSGGYTDTQYF. CDR3 DNA sequence: TGTGCCAGCAGCGTTAGCGGGGGATACACAGATACGCAGTATTTT.

The sample holds a few counts of this clone. The chain recombines TRBV27 with TRBJ1-5; 10 bases agree with TRBD1. Losses at the gene ends were 5 bases for V and 2 bases for J; bases not matched to a gene: 3. This CDR3 has 15 amino acids. CDR1 and CDR2 from the germline V gene are MNHEY and SMNVEV (reference sequence). The CDR3 spells CASSPGTGGNQPQHF. The CDR3 DNA reads as TGTGCCAGCAGTCCTGGGACAGGGGGCAATCAGCCCCAGCATTTT.

The chain recombines TRBV12-3 or TRBV12-4 with TRBJ2-1; D is undetermined. V was pared by 1 base and J by 13 bases, with 8 bases between. The CDR3 extends over 11 amino acids. The CDR3 region is CASSLGDQQFF. CDR3 sequence (DNA): TGTGCCAGCAGTTTAGGGGATCAACAGTTCTTC.

The chain links TRBV2 to TRBJ2-7; a weak D match, TRBD1 (5 bases). The germline gives CDR1 SNHLY, CDR2 FYNNEI. The CDR3 is 13 amino acids. Trimming left V 8 bases short and J 2 bases short, with 13 bases between. The CDR3 loop is CASVQGSPYEQYF. In DNA form, the CDR3 reads TGTGCCAGCGTTCAGGGATCCCCCTACGAGCAGTACTTC.

The chain carries TRBV12-5 and TRBJ2-7; D is ambiguous. The length of the CDR3 is 13 residues. The germline gives CDR1 LGHNT, CDR2 FRNRAP. Trimming took 6 bases from V and 5 from J, leaving 14 bases between them. CDR3 sequence (DNA): TGTGCTAGTGGACGGAACAGCTTCGACGAGCAGTACTTC. Protein: CASGRNSFDEQYF.

The genes are TRBV6-8 and TRBJ2-6, with D perhaps TRBD1 (5 bases). CDR3 length: 16 residues. Trimming took off 7 bases at V and 1 base at J, with 14 bases between the two ends. Germline CDR1 MNHGY, CDR2 SAAAGT. The DNA of the CDR3 is TGTGCCAGCAAGCAGGGATCGTGGTCTGGGGCCAACGTCCTGACTTTC. It codes for CASKQGSWSGANVLTF.

The rearrangement links TRBV4-1 to TRBJ1-4, with D maybe TRBD1 (5 bases). V was clipped by 0 bases and J by 11 bases, with 19 bases between them. This CDR3 has 16 amino acids. CDR1 is MGHRA, CDR2 YSYEKL, per germline. The DNA of the CDR3 is TGCGCCAGCAGCCAAGATCCAAGGGGACGGGAGAAGAAACTGTTTTTT. As protein: CASSQDPRGREKKLFF.

J is TRBJ2-7 and V is TRBV2, with 16 bases lining up with TRBD2. Germline CDR1 reads SNHLY; CDR2 reads FYNNEI. The CDR3 runs 16 residues. With V trimmed by 9 bases and J by 2 bases, 7 bases remained unmatched. The CDR3 nucleotides are TGTGCCAGTAACTCCGGGACTAGCGGGAGGGCCTACGAGCAGTACTTC. It codes for CASNSGTSGRAYEQYF.

CDR3 in DNA: TGTGCCAGCACCTTGGGAGGGGGTAACTATGGCTACACCTTC. Protein product: CASTLGGGNYGYTF. V gene TRBV9 combines with J gene TRBJ1-2, with D perhaps matching TRBD1 (6 bases). There are 14 residues in the CDR3. Germline V gene sequence: CDR1 SGDLS, CDR2 YYNGEE. V was cut by 6 bases and J by 1 base, with 13 bases left in between.

The chain has TRBV6-6 and TRBJ1-1, with a tentative D call TRBD1 (5 bases). Germline V gene sequence: CDR1 MNHNY, CDR2 SVGAGI (reference sequence). This CDR3 contains 11 residues. Trimming took 6 bases from V and 7 from J, leaving 9 bases between them. CDR3 residues: CASSRADEAFF. CDR3 bases: TGTGCCAGCAGCAGGGCCGATGAAGCTTTCTTT.

This sequence joins TRBV18 and TRBJ1-1; D gene ambiguous. V lost 3 bases and J 2 bases, leaving 19 bases between the germline ends. The length of the CDR3 is 17 residues. Germline values: CDR1 KGHSH, CDR2 LQKENI. The chain's CDR3 is CASSPLNGGGVNTEAFF. DNA for the CDR3: TGTGCCAGCTCACCCCTAAACGGAGGTGGGGTAAACACTGAAGCTTTCTTT.